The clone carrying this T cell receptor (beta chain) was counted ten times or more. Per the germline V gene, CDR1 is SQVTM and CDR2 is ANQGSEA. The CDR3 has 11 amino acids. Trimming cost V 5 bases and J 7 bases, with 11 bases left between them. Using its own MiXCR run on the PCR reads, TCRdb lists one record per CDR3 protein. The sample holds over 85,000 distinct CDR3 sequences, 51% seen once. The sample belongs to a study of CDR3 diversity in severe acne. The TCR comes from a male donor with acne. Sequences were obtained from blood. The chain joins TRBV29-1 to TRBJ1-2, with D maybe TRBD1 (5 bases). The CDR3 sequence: CSVPDRGGYTF. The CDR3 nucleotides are TGCAGCGTTCCAGACAGAGGTGGCTACACCTTC.